This passage covers 12 T cell receptor beta chains from one sample sequenced in a study of blood T cell repertoires in COVID-19. This table comes from immunoSEQ multiplex PCR, and its TCRdb copy is limited to in-frame clones, with some not included. The repertoire holds about 230,000 clones, 84% seen once, with 1.4% in the top ten. The sample consisted of peripheral blood. The receptors shown here come from a middle-aged woman who had recovered from COVID-19.

V is TRBV9 and J is TRBJ2-7; possibly TRBD1 for D (6 bases). Germline V lookup: CDR1 SGDLS, CDR2 YYNGEE. Trimming removed 3 bases from V and 3 bases from J, with 13 bases in between. The CDR3 has 14 amino acids. This CDR3 reads CASSAHGTNYEQYF. The CDR3, as DNA: TGTGCCAGCAGCGCACACGGGACAAACTACGAGCAGTACTTC. The full variable domain, with the rest looked up from reference TRBV9 and TRBJ2-7, is DSGVTQTPKHLITATGQRVTLRCSPRSGDLSVYWYQQSLDQGLQFLIQYYNGEERAKGNILERFSAQQFPDLHSELNLSSLELGDSALYFCASSAHGTNYEQYFGPGTRLTVT.

The V call is TRBV18, the J call TRBJ2-3; D might be TRBD1 (5 bases). The length of the CDR3 is 15 residues. Germline CDR1 reads KGHSH; CDR2 reads LQKENI. Trimming removed 4 bases from V and 1 base from J, with 12 bases in between. In nucleotides, the CDR3 is TGTGCCAGCTCACTACAACAGGCCGGCACAGATACGCAGTATTTT. Protein product: CASSLQQAGTDTQYF.

This rearrangement joins TRBV19 to TRBJ2-5; no firm D call. The germline gives CDR1 LNHDA, CDR2 SQIVND (reference sequence). This CDR3 has 14 amino acids. V lost 2 bases to trimming and J lost 5 bases, with 12 bases between them. CDR3 amino acids: CASSIQVSGETQYF. CDR3 nucleotide sequence: TGTGCCAGTAGTATACAGGTGTCTGGGGAGACCCAGTACTTC. The full variable domain, with the rest looked up from reference TRBV19 and TRBJ2-5, is DGGITQSPKYLFRKEGQNVTLSCEQNLNHDAMYWYRQDPGQGLRLIYYSQIVNDFQKGDIAEGYSVSREKKESFPLTVTSAQKNPTAFYLCASSIQVSGETQYFGPGTRLLVL.

The V and J genes are TRBV12-3 or TRBV12-4 and TRBJ2-3; the D is unclear. This CDR3 has 13 residues. V was shortened by 4 bases and J by 8 bases, with 13 bases between the two germline ends. The CDR3 DNA follows: TGTGCCAGCAGTTCCGAGGTAGCCGGTACGCAGTATTTT. Amino acid sequence: CASSSEVAGTQYF.

V and J are TRBV27 and TRBJ2-7, with 9 bases that match TRBD1. V shed 6 bases and J 6 bases; nucleotides not matched to a gene: 12. The germline gives CDR1 MNHEY, CDR2 SMNVEV (reference sequence). The CDR3 sequence is 15 residues long. CDR3 residues: CASRSPGTGTSEQYF. The CDR3 DNA reads as TGTGCCAGCAGGAGCCCCGGGACAGGGACATCCGAGCAGTACTTC.

The rearrangement joins TRBV27 to TRBJ2-7; maybe TRBD2 (6 bases). V was shortened by 4 bases and J by 3 bases, with 16 bases between the two germline ends. The CDR3 consists of 15 residues. CDR1 and CDR2 from the germline V gene are MNHEY and SMNVEV (reference sequence). DNA of the CDR3: TGTGCCAGCAGTTCGCCGTCGGGCGGGGTCTACGAGCAGTACTTC. Its protein is CASSSPSGGVYEQYF.

The rearrangement links TRBV6-5 to TRBJ1-2; tentative D call: TRBD1 (5 bases). This CDR3 region has 13 residues. Trimming removed 5 bases at V and 6 bases at J, with 13 bases between. Germline V lookup: CDR1 MNHEY, CDR2 SVGAGI. The CDR3 nucleotides are TGTGCCAGCAGTCCGATGGGGGGAAATGGCTACACCTTC. Encoded protein: CASSPMGGNGYTF.

V gene TRBV5-4 combines with J gene TRBJ1-1, with 8 bases fitting TRBD1. CDR3 length: 14 amino acids. The V gene end was trimmed by 0 bases and the J gene end by 6 bases; junction bases not matched to a gene: 4. Per germline, CDR1 SGHNT and CDR2 YYREEE (reference sequence). The CDR3 DNA follows: TGTGCCAGCAGCTTGGGCGGGACAGGTGCTGAAGCTTTCTTT. Its protein is CASSLGGTGAEAFF.

The rearrangement links TRBV20-1 to TRBJ2-7; TRBD2 aligns across 14 bases. Per germline, CDR1 DFQATT and CDR2 SNEGSKA (reference sequence). CDR3 length equals 15 residues. With 3 bases clipped from V and 2 bases from J, the junction kept 3 bases outside the gene matches. The CDR3 region is CSASGLAGGTYEQYF. The CDR3 coding sequence is TGCAGTGCTAGTGGACTAGCGGGGGGAACCTACGAGCAGTACTTC.

The chain has TRBV21-1 and TRBJ2-7; the listed D gene, TRBD2, was not tested against the DNA. TRBV21-1 is annotated as a pseudogene. This CDR3 has 16 residues. CDR3 sequence: CASSTNSGGFSYEQYF. Here the CDR3 DNA reads TGTGCCAGCAGCACGAACAGCGGGGGGTTTTCGTACGAGCAGTACTTC.

This clone was detected only a few times. V gene TRBV6-1 combines with J gene TRBJ1-5; 10 bases match TRBD1. Trimming took 3 bases from V and 5 from J; bases not matched to a gene: 4. Per the germline V gene, CDR1 is MNHNS and CDR2 is SASEGT. This CDR3 comprises 15 residues. In nucleotides, the CDR3 is TGTGCCAGCAGTGATGGGACAGGGGAGTATCAGCCCCAGCATTTT. Protein product: CASSDGTGEYQPQHF.

In its sample, this clone was seen a few times. The gene calls are TRBV5-8 and TRBJ2-3; weak D call: TRBD1 (6 bases). There are 14 residues in the CDR3. Germline V gives CDR1 SGHTS, CDR2 YDEGEE. V lost 1 base and J lost 6, with 12 bases in between. The CDR3: CASSLRQAMDTQYF. The CDR3 DNA reads as TGTGCCAGCAGCTTGAGACAGGCCATGGATACGCAGTATTTT. Using reference TRBV5-8 and TRBJ2-3 for the parts outside the CDR3, the full variable domain is EAGVTQSPTHLIKTRGQQATLRCSPISGHTSVYWYQQALGLGLQFLLWYDEGEERNRGNFPPRFSGRQFPNYSSELNVNALELEDSALYLCASSLRQAMDTQYFGPGTRLTVL.